This T cell receptor beta chain was documented in a study of OX40 agonist ivuxolimab in advanced cancers. Whole-study context: Allowance was made for prior anti-PD-1, anti-PD-L1 or anti-CTLA-4 therapy, and roughly 39% had some. Findings of the study overall: Antigens targeted by the expanded peripheral T cells were not determined. At doses 0.1 to 3.0 mg/kg, CD4+ and CD8+ clones expanded. On average, a greater number of expanded clones characterised CD8+ T cells relative to CD4+.

Trimming cost V 5 bases and J 3 bases; bases outside gene matches: 5. CDR3 size: 15 residues. The germline V gene has CDR1 MNHEY and CDR2 SMNVEV (reference sequence). Of note for this clone: Its cognate antigen is unknown.

TCRdb keeps only in-frame clones here, not all; method: immunoSEQ multiplex PCR. Here the sample spans 55,000 to 90,000 clones, 70% to 90% being singletons. The starting material was CD4+ or CD8+ T cells sorted from blood, obtained in a trial of the OX40 agonist ivuxolimab. This TCR derives from an adult with an advanced solid tumor such as melanoma, head and neck, liver or kidney cancer. V is TRBV27 and J is TRBJ2-7; TRBD2 matches at 12 bases. CDR3 DNA: TGTGCCAGCAGTCGACTAGCGGGGGCCGTCTACGAGCAGTACTTC. This codes for CASSRLAGAVYEQYF.